These 11 T cell receptor beta chains were all obtained from the same sample, sequenced in a study of radiation and T cells in renal cell carcinoma. Libraries were prepared by immunoSEQ multiplex PCR; TCRdb keeps only in-frame clonotypes and omits some of them. The sample holds roughly 120,000 clones, approximately 78% seen once. Time point given: baseline pretreatment blood. Treatment defined: 15 Gy SBRT to primary tumor, nephrectomy 4 weeks later. Sequencing used blood, obtained from a patient whose treatment included radiotherapy and nephrectomy. These receptors all stem from an older woman with renal cell carcinoma.

The J gene is TRBJ2-7, the V gene TRBV4-3; D is possibly TRBD1 (6 bases). Germline V CDR1 and CDR2: LGHNA, YSLEER. Trimming took off 1 base at V and 7 bases at J, with 14 bases between the two ends. The CDR3 has 14 residues. The CDR3 reads CASSQALDRREQYF. The CDR3 DNA is TGCGCCAGCAGCCAAGCCTTAGACAGGAGGGAGCAGTACTTC.

The rearrangement links TRBV6-5 to TRBJ1-2; D gene uncertain. With 6 bases removed from V and 2 bases from J, the gap between germline ends came to 10 bases. Germline lookup yields CDR1 MNHEY and CDR2 SVGAGI. The CDR3 sequence is 13 residues long. The CDR3 sequence: CASSLQANYGYTF. In nucleotides, the CDR3 is TGTGCCAGCAGCCTACAAGCGAACTATGGCTACACCTTC.

This clone showed up just a few times. The rearrangement uses TRBV6-6 and TRBJ1-1; no reliable D call. Germline CDR1 is MNHNY and CDR2 is SVGAGI (reference sequence). This CDR3 contains 15 residues. Trimming pared 3 bases from V and 0 bases from J, leaving 11 bases between. CDR3 sequence (DNA): TGTGCCAGCAGTTATCGCGAAGAACTGAACACTGAAGCTTTCTTT. Amino acids: CASSYREELNTEAFF.

The chain uses TRBV2 and TRBJ2-2; perhaps TRBD2 as D (7 bases). V was shortened by 3 bases and J by 2 bases, with 13 bases between the two germline ends. This CDR3 has 16 residues. Looked up from germline, CDR1 is SNHLY and CDR2 is FYNNEI. CDR3 nucleotides: TGTGCCAGCAGTGAGTGGCGCGGGGGCAACACCGGGGAGCTGTTTTTT. As protein: CASSEWRGGNTGELFF.

The chain recombines TRBV29-1 with TRBJ2-1, with 9 positions matching TRBD1. CDR1 and CDR2 (germline): SQVTM, ANQGSEA. CDR3 length equals 14 residues. The trim removed 7 bases at V and 1 base at J, leaving 5 bases unmatched. CDR3 amino acids: CSAIQGASYNEQFF. The CDR3 DNA follows: TGCAGCGCGATACAGGGGGCGTCCTACAATGAGCAGTTCTTC.

This clone was seen once. The genes are TRBV7-2 and TRBJ2-3; no clear D. V shed 2 bases and J shed 3 bases, with 9 bases lying between them. The CDR3 contains 14 residues. CDR1 and CDR2 from the germline V gene are SGHTA and FQGNSA. Here the CDR3 reads CASSLKAGTDTQYF. The CDR3 DNA reads TGTGCCAGCAGCTTAAAGGCCGGGACAGATACGCAGTATTTT.

This clone appeared once. The chain combines TRBV6-1 with TRBJ2-3; 9 positions match TRBD2. V dropped 2 bases and J dropped 6; count of bases not matched to a gene: 12. This CDR3 has 17 residues. The V gene's germline CDR1 is MNHNS and CDR2 SASEGT. The DNA of the CDR3 is TGTGCCAGCAGTGAAAATGGGCTGGGACTAGCACCCGATACGCAGTATTTT. As protein: CASSENGLGLAPDTQYF.

J is TRBJ1-2 and V is TRBV19; 7 bases agree with TRBD1. CDR1 and CDR2 from the germline V gene are LNHDA and SQIVND (reference sequence). V gave up 7 bases and J gave up 7 bases; unmatched junction bases: 9. The CDR3 totals 13 residues. The CDR3 sequence: CASTSRQGAGYTF. CDR3 in DNA: TGTGCCAGTACCTCCCGACAGGGAGCTGGCTACACCTTC.

The chain uses TRBV11-3 and TRBJ2-2; TRBD1 might be the D (5 bases). CDR3 length: 14 residues. The germline V and J ends were trimmed by 3 bases and 2 bases, with 7 bases remaining between them. The germline gives CDR1 SGHNT, CDR2 YENEEA. The CDR3 DNA follows: TGTGCCAGCAGCTTTGGACATAACACCGGGGAGCTGTTTTTT. It codes for CASSFGHNTGELFF.

V is TRBV21-1 and J is TRBJ1-3; the DNA was not compared with TRBD1, the D call given in the table. TRBV21-1 is a pseudogene locus. This CDR3 has 14 residues. The CDR3 sequence: CASIHRGPGNTIYF. The CDR3 DNA reads as TGTGCCAGCATCCACAGGGGACCTGGAAACACCATATATTTT.

The chain is built from TRBV19 and TRBJ2-7, with a weak D call TRBD2 (5 bases). The germline CDR1 and CDR2 sequences are LNHDA and SQIVND (reference sequence). With 5 bases removed from V and 5 bases from J, the gap between germline ends came to 10 bases. The CDR3 has 12 amino acids. Written as DNA, the CDR3 is TGTGCCAGTAGTGACCGGGGTAACGAGCAGTACTTC. Translation: CASSDRGNEQYF.